Presented here are 19 T cell receptor beta chains from one specimen sequenced in a study of cytomegalovirus exposure and HLA in healthy donors. The assay was immunoSEQ multiplex PCR, and TCRdb's table has in-frame clones only and misses some. The sample includes 250,000 to 350,000 clones, roughly 87% of them seen just once. The sequenced material came from PBMCs. The receptors here all came from a woman aged 30 to 39 in good health and CMV-seropositive.

The chain combines TRBV27 with TRBJ2-7; a possible D gene is TRBD2 (6 bases). The V gene's germline CDR1 is MNHEY and CDR2 SMNVEV (reference sequence). This CDR3 is 12 amino acids long. V lost 5 bases to trimming and J lost 4 bases, with 9 bases between them. CDR3 region: CASSRTKYEQYF. The CDR3 nucleotides are TGTGCCAGCAGTCGGACTAAATACGAGCAGTACTTC.

The V and J genes are TRBV5-1 and TRBJ2-7; tentative D call: TRBD1 (5 bases). The germline V gene encodes CDR1 SGHRS and CDR2 YFSETQ. Trimming took 5 bases from V and 3 from J, leaving 18 bases between them. The length of the CDR3 is 15 residues. The CDR3 DNA follows: TGCGCCAGCAGTCAATTAGGCAGGGTGGGCTACGAGCAGTACTTC. This sequence encodes CASSQLGRVGYEQYF. Full variable domain (remainder filled in from reference TRBV5-1 and TRBJ2-7): KAGVTQTPRYLIKTRGQQVTLSCSPISGHRSVSWYQQTPGQGLQFLFEYFSETQRNKGNFPGRFSGRQFSNSRSEMNVSTLELGDSALYLCASSQLGRVGYEQYFGPGTRLTVT.

V and J are TRBV7-9 and TRBJ1-4; D gene ambiguous. Germline CDR1 and CDR2: SEHNR and FQNEAQ (reference sequence). CDR3 length equals 13 residues. The germline V and J ends were trimmed by 1 base and 5 bases, with 5 bases remaining between them. CDR3 loop: CASSLGSNEKLFF. The CDR3 coding sequence is TGTGCCAGCAGCTTAGGCTCAAATGAAAAACTGTTTTTT.

The sample holds a few counts of this clone. The V and J genes are TRBV6-5 and TRBJ2-7, with D possibly called TRBD1 or TRBD2 (5 bases each). V was shortened by 2 bases and J by 2 bases, with 10 bases between the two germline ends. Germline V gives CDR1 MNHEY, CDR2 SVGAGI. The CDR3 runs 14 residues. In DNA form, the CDR3 reads TGTGCCAGCAGTTACGGGGACGAAACCTACGAGCAGTACTTC. Translating gives CASSYGDETYEQYF.

The rearrangement uses TRBV21-1 and TRBJ2-1. TRBV21-1 is given as a pseudogene. The CDR3 is 18 amino acids. In DNA form, the CDR3 reads TGTGCCAGCAGCAAAGTAGAGACCCCCGACGTCCTTTACAATGAGCAGTTCTTC. Encoded protein: CASSKVETPDVLYNEQFF.

The genes are TRBV7-3 and TRBJ2-7; TRBD2 matches 11 bases. Germline assignment: CDR1 SGHTA and CDR2 FQGTGA. The CDR3 is 18 amino acids. After removal of 5 bases from V and 1 base from J, the junction contained 13 bases not matched to a gene. CDR3 loop: CASSLKLGLAASSYEQYF. In DNA form, the CDR3 reads TGTGCCAGCAGCCTAAAGTTGGGACTAGCGGCGAGTTCCTACGAGCAGTACTTC.

This chain connects TRBV5-5 to TRBJ2-1; tentative D call: TRBD1 (6 bases). The CDR3 covers 15 residues. V was shortened by 3 bases and J by 3 bases, with 13 bases between the two germline ends. The germline CDR1 and CDR2 sequences are SGHKS and YYEKEE (reference sequence). This CDR3 is CASSWAGENYNEQFF. The CDR3, as DNA: TGTGCCAGCAGCTGGGCAGGGGAGAACTACAATGAGCAGTTCTTC. Using reference TRBV5-5 and TRBJ2-1 for the parts outside the CDR3, the full variable domain is DAGVTQSPTHLIKTRGQQVTLRCSPISGHKSVSWYQQVLGQGPQFIFQYYEKEERGRGNFPDRFSARQFPNYSSELNVNALLLGDSALYLCASSWAGENYNEQFFGPGTRLTVL.

A single count supports this clone. V usage is TRBV29-1 and J usage is TRBJ2-1; D is undetermined. The CDR3 has 11 amino acids. Trimming took off 2 bases at V and 4 bases at J, with 3 bases between the two ends. Germline V gives CDR1 SQVTM, CDR2 ANQGSEA. The chain's CDR3 is CSVEIYNEQFF. CDR3 DNA: TGCAGCGTTGAAATTTACAATGAGCAGTTCTTC.

J is TRBJ2-7 and V is TRBV5-6, with TRBD1 identical over 8 bases. The CDR3 is 14 amino acids. The J segment lost 0 bases and the V segment lost 4 bases, leaving 3 bases of the junction unmatched. Germline-derived CDR1 and CDR2 are SGHDT and YYEEEE. The CDR3 loop reads CASSRTGFSYEQYF. CDR3 sequence (DNA): TGTGCCAGCAGCAGGACAGGGTTCTCCTACGAGCAGTACTTC.

The genes are TRBV19 and TRBJ1-2, with D perhaps matching TRBD1 (6 bases). V was clipped by 7 bases and J by 0 bases, with 15 bases between them. The germline V gene encodes CDR1 LNHDA and CDR2 SQIVND (reference sequence). CDR3 length equals 15 residues. CDR3 protein: CASKMDSLPNYGYTF. The CDR3 nucleotides read TGTGCCAGTAAAATGGACAGCCTACCTAACTATGGCTACACCTTC.

V is TRBV10-3 and J is TRBJ1-5, with TRBD1 matching over 11 bases. Germline V gives CDR1 ENHRY, CDR2 SYGVKD. V dropped 6 bases and J dropped 4; count of bases not matched to a gene: 5. This CDR3 has 15 residues. CDR3 DNA sequence: TGTGCCATCAGGCCGGGACAGGGGGAGAATCAGCCCCAGCATTTT. Protein: CAIRPGQGENQPQHF.

The chain uses TRBV9 and TRBJ2-7; TRBD2 matches at 11 bases. This CDR3 is built from 18 residues. The germline CDR1 and CDR2 sequences are SGDLS and YYNGEE. The V segment lost 4 bases and the J segment 0 bases; nucleotides outside the gene matches: 12. The CDR3 is CASSPRPSGRYLSYEQYF. The CDR3 DNA reads TGTGCCAGCAGCCCCCGTCCTAGCGGGAGGTATCTCTCCTACGAGCAGTACTTC. The variable domain in full, completed from reference TRBV9 and TRBJ2-7, reads DSGVTQTPKHLITATGQRVTLRCSPRSGDLSVYWYQQSLDQGLQFLIQYYNGEERAKGNILERFSAQQFPDLHSELNLSSLELGDSALYFCASSPRPSGRYLSYEQYFGPGTRLTVT.

This chain links TRBV27 with TRBJ2-5; D may match TRBD1 or TRBD2 (5 bases each). The germline V gene encodes CDR1 MNHEY and CDR2 SMNVEV (reference sequence). The CDR3 has 13 residues. V lost 2 bases and J lost 7, with 11 bases in between. CDR3 amino acids: CASSLVRDGTQYF. CDR3 nucleotide sequence: TGTGCCAGCAGTTTAGTAAGGGACGGGACCCAGTACTTC.

The rearrangement joins TRBV28 to TRBJ1-2; TRBD1 is a possible D gene (5 bases). The CDR3 has 15 amino acids. Germline CDR1 and CDR2: MDHEN and SYDVKM. Deletions cut 3 bases from V and 5 bases from J, with 16 bases between. CDR3 protein: CASSFSWGSVYGYTF. CDR3 in DNA: TGTGCCAGCAGTTTTAGTTGGGGGAGTGTTTATGGCTACACCTTC.

The rearrangement uses TRBV5-6 and TRBJ1-1; D not certain. Per germline, CDR1 SGHDT and CDR2 YYEEEE. V lost 1 base and J lost 0, with 13 bases in between. This CDR3 comprises 16 residues. CDR3 loop: CASSLRRTGLNTEAFF. In DNA form, the CDR3 reads TGTGCCAGCAGCTTGCGCAGGACCGGGCTGAACACTGAAGCTTTCTTT.

The chain couples TRBV5-4 to TRBJ2-4; D unresolved. The CDR3 is 15 amino acids. V dropped 0 bases and J dropped 0 bases, with 7 bases sitting between them. Germline V gene sequence: CDR1 SGHNT, CDR2 YYREEE (reference sequence). CDR3 amino acids: CASSLGGLAKNIQYF. The CDR3 DNA follows: TGTGCCAGCAGCTTGGGGGGTCTAGCCAAAAACATTCAGTACTTC.

This clone was detected only once. The chain is built from TRBV9 and TRBJ2-3; TRBD2 matches at 12 bases. With 4 bases clipped from V and 2 bases from J, the junction kept 14 bases outside the gene matches. CDR3 size: 19 residues. The germline gives CDR1 SGDLS, CDR2 YYNGEE. CDR3 DNA: TGTGCCAGCAGCCGCAGGGGACTAGCGGGCAAACAAAACACAGATACGCAGTATTTT. Translation gives CASSRRGLAGKQNTDTQYF.

The rearrangement uses TRBV25-1 and TRBJ1-1, with 8 bases fitting TRBD1. The germline CDR1 and CDR2 sequences are MGHDK and SYGVNS. The CDR3 extends over 15 amino acids. Trimming took 6 bases from V and 5 from J; bases not matched to a gene: 11. Here the CDR3 DNA reads TGTGCCAGCAGGCGTATGGGGACAGGTGGGACTGAAGCTTTCTTT. Its protein is CASRRMGTGGTEAFF.

This chain links TRBV15 with TRBJ2-1; either TRBD1 or TRBD2 may fit D (6 bases each). Per the germline V gene, CDR1 is LNHNV and CDR2 is YYDKDF (reference sequence). V was shortened by 6 bases and J by 2 bases, with 11 bases between the two germline ends. CDR3 length: 14 amino acids. The CDR3 coding sequence is TGTGCCACCAGAGTAGGGGGGCCCTACAATGAGCAGTTCTTC. Translating gives CATRVGGPYNEQFF. The entire variable domain, with the rest obtained from reference TRBV15 and TRBJ2-1, is as follows: DAMVIQNPRYQVTQFGKPVTLSCSQTLNHNVMYWYQQKSSQAPKLLFHYYDKDFNNEADTPDNFQSRRPNTSFCFLDIRSPGLGDTAMYLCATRVGGPYNEQFFGPGTRLTVL.